The entry below gives a single T cell receptor (beta chain) sequence along with its context. Its cognate antigen is unknown. The protocol was immunoSEQ multiplex PCR, while the TCRdb copy is restricted to in-frame clones and leaves out a portion. The table has tens of thousands of clones, roughly 79% seen once. The CDR3 length is 14 residues. The germline CDR1 and CDR2 sequences are SGHVS and FQNEAQ. Deletions cut 5 bases from V and 5 bases from J, with 15 bases between. The source of the sample is a study of PD-L1 blockade in urothelial cancer. Study details: Blood analysis was done at 3 weeks (second dose) and 6 weeks after treatment began.

Study-level results: Below-median pretreatment blood TCR clonality was a predictor of better survival.

Time point defined: pretreatment peripheral blood. The chain is built from TRBV7-8 and TRBJ1-1, with D hard to call. Source: PBMCs, taken around atezolizumab (anti-PD-L1) treatment. The receptor's source is a man between 65 and 80 years old with urothelial cancer. This CDR3 is CASSLPSGGTEAFF. The CDR3 bases are TGTGCCAGCAGCCTGCCCTCGGGCGGGACTGAAGCTTTCTTT.